These 19 T cell receptor beta chains came from one sample sequenced in a study of T cell responses to AZD1222 COVID-19 vaccine. Clones were sequenced by immunoSEQ multiplex PCR, and TCRdb holds only the in-frame ones, with some missing. The repertoire holds 150,000 to 200,000 clones, with about 88% as singletons. The sample here was peripheral blood, taken 28 days after the second AZD1222 dose. These TCRs come from an adult who received the AZD1222 COVID-19 vaccine.

The rearrangement uses TRBV9 and TRBJ2-3; tentative D call: TRBD1 (5 bases). Per the germline V gene, CDR1 is SGDLS and CDR2 is YYNGEE. Trimming stripped 4 bases from V and 6 bases from J, with 15 bases between. CDR3 length: 14 residues. CDR3 DNA sequence: TGTGCCAGCAGCCTCAGGGAAGCTCCCGATACGCAGTATTTT. Translating gives CASSLREAPDTQYF.

This clone was seen a few times. J is TRBJ2-7 and V is TRBV18, with D possibly being TRBD1 (6 bases). Per germline, CDR1 KGHSH and CDR2 LQKENI. Trimming took 6 bases from V and 1 from J, leaving 13 bases between them. The CDR3 length is 14 residues. This CDR3 reads CASSMQDRSYEQYF. CDR3 sequence (DNA): TGTGCCAGCTCTATGCAGGACAGATCCTACGAGCAGTACTTC.

The chain has TRBV5-1 and TRBJ1-2, with 8 bases aligning to TRBD1. CDR3 length: 15 residues. Germline V gene data show CDR1 as SGHRS and CDR2 as YFSETQ. The V gene end was trimmed by 0 bases and the J gene end by 4 bases; junction bases not matched to a gene: 5. CDR3: CASSLEAGTGYGYTF. The CDR3 nucleotides are TGCGCCAGCAGCTTGGAGGCGGGGACAGGCTATGGCTACACCTTC.

With regard to this clone: The same CDR3 arises from other DNA sequences in this sample as well. The chain links TRBV30 to TRBJ2-7; 7 bases map to TRBD1. Germline V gene sequence: CDR1 GTSNPN, CDR2 SVGIG (reference sequence). The J segment lost 1 base and the V segment lost 0 bases, leaving 0 bases of the junction unmatched. The CDR3 length is 13 residues. In DNA, the CDR3 is TGTGCCTGGAGTGTACAGGGGTCCTACGAGCAGTACTTC. Translation gives CAWSVQGSYEQYF.

The V and J genes are TRBV28 and TRBJ2-4; 7 bases fit TRBD2. Germline CDR1 reads MDHEN; CDR2 reads SYDVKM. The junction had 4 bases not matched to a gene; V was cut back by 1 base and J by 4 bases. This CDR3 comprises 15 residues. CDR3 bases: TGTGCCAGCAGTTTATCGATTAGCGGGAAAAACATTCAGTACTTC. Its translation is CASSLSISGKNIQYF.

The V gene is TRBV28, the J gene TRBJ2-1; 11 bases are a match to TRBD2. After removal of 5 bases from V and 7 bases from J, the junction contained 10 bases not matched to a gene. Germline values: CDR1 MDHEN, CDR2 SYDVKM. The CDR3 totals 16 residues. Here the CDR3 DNA reads TGTGCCAGCAGTACGGTAGCGGGAGGGCCGGCGAATGAGCAGTTCTTC. Amino acids: CASSTVAGGPANEQFF. The full variable domain, its missing parts supplied by reference TRBV28 and TRBJ2-1, is DVKVTQSSRYLVKRTGEKVFLECVQDMDHENMFWYRQDPGLGLRLIYFSYDVKMKEKGDIPEGYSVSREKKERFSLILESASTNQTSMYLCASSTVAGGPANEQFFGPGTRLTVL.

This chain connects TRBV6-2 or TRBV6-3 to TRBJ2-1; D possibly corresponds to TRBD2 (6 bases). CDR3 length equals 15 residues. The germline CDR1 and CDR2 sequences are MNHEY and SVGEGT. V lost 2 bases, J lost 3 bases, and 11 bases lay in between. The CDR3 protein is CASSYRLASYNEQFF. DNA of the CDR3: TGTGCCAGCAGTTACCGGCTAGCGAGCTACAATGAGCAGTTCTTC.

The chain couples TRBV6-2 or TRBV6-3 to TRBJ1-5; D is uncertain. The CDR3 loop spans 15 amino acids. Germline CDR1 reads MNHEY; CDR2 reads SVGEGT. V gave up 4 bases and J gave up 0 bases, with 10 bases separating them. CDR3 sequence: CASSSNTVSNQPQHF. The CDR3 DNA is TGTGCCAGCAGTTCGAACACAGTTAGCAATCAGCCCCAGCATTTT.

CDR3 nucleotides: TGTGCTAGTGGTCCCGGCACCGGGGAGCTGTTTTTT. Translating gives CASGPGTGELFF. This rearrangement joins TRBV12-5 to TRBJ2-2; D is ambiguous. The CDR3 totals 12 residues. Trimming shortened V by 5 bases and J by 4 bases, and 5 bases separated the two germline ends. The germline CDR1 and CDR2 sequences are LGHNT and FRNRAP.

The chain carries TRBV13 and TRBJ2-5; D possibly corresponds to TRBD1 (6 bases). The CDR3 is 13 amino acids. Looked up from germline, CDR1 is PRHDT and CDR2 is FYEKMQ (reference sequence). Trimming stripped 8 bases from V and 7 bases from J, with 17 bases between. The CDR3 here is CASGLQGIGTQYF. CDR3 coding DNA: TGTGCCAGCGGTCTACAGGGAATTGGGACCCAGTACTTC. Variable domain in full (rest from reference TRBV13 and TRBJ2-5): AAGVIQSPRHLIKEKRETATLKCYPIPRHDTVYWYQQGPGQDPQFLISFYEKMQSDKGSIPDRFSAQQFSDYHSELNMSSLELGDSALYFCASGLQGIGTQYFGPGTRLLVL.

The V and J genes are TRBV19 and TRBJ1-5; D call uncertain. Trimming cost V 5 bases and J 6 bases, with 11 bases left between them. CDR1 is LNHDA and CDR2 is SQIVND in the germline V gene (reference sequence). The CDR3 has 13 residues. The CDR3 bases are TGTGCCAGTAGTCTCTTGGGAAGTCAGCCCCAGCATTTT. Its protein product is CASSLLGSQPQHF.

The J gene is TRBJ1-4, the V gene TRBV7-9; 7 positions match TRBD1. The J segment lost 5 bases and the V segment lost 5 bases, leaving 8 bases of the junction unmatched. Germline V gene data show CDR1 as SEHNR and CDR2 as FQNEAQ (reference sequence). The CDR3 loop spans 15 amino acids. The CDR3 region is CASSVQETGNEKLFF. The CDR3 DNA reads TGTGCCAGCAGCGTCCAAGAGACAGGGAATGAAAAACTGTTTTTT.

The V gene is TRBV4-1, the J gene TRBJ1-5, with 10 bases identical to TRBD1. The CDR3 covers 13 residues. J lost 5 bases, V lost 6 bases, and 1 base had no gene match. Germline V lookup: CDR1 MGHRA, CDR2 YSYEKL. The chain's CDR3 is CASRGTGDQPQHF. The CDR3 DNA reads as TGCGCCAGCAGAGGGACAGGGGATCAGCCCCAGCATTTT.

V is TRBV20-1 and J is TRBJ1-1; D gene ambiguous. V lost 3 bases and J lost 0, with 11 bases in between. Germline V lookup: CDR1 DFQATT, CDR2 SNEGSKA (reference sequence). The CDR3 runs to 14 residues. The CDR3 DNA reads as TGCAGTGCTAGTCGGCCGGCAATGAACACTGAAGCTTTCTTT. It is translated as CSASRPAMNTEAFF.

The chain uses TRBV21-1 and TRBJ2-2. TRBV21-1 is given as a pseudogene. The CDR3 consists of 13 residues. The CDR3 coding sequence is TGTGCCAGCAGCGCAACGAACACCGGGGAGCTGTTTTTT. It translates to CASSATNTGELFF.

This clone was found once. V gene TRBV4-1 combines with J gene TRBJ2-3; D unclear. Germline CDR1 and CDR2: MGHRA and YSYEKL. The CDR3 is 16 amino acids. V was clipped by 0 bases and J by 1 base, with 11 bases between them. The DNA of the CDR3 is TGCGCCAGCAGCCAAGATGTCGACCGACGCACAGATACGCAGTATTTT. Amino acids: CASSQDVDRRTDTQYF.

The V call is TRBV6-1, the J call TRBJ2-1; D possibly matches TRBD1 or TRBD2 (5 bases each). Germline CDR1 and CDR2: MNHNS and SASEGT. The germline V and J ends were trimmed by 0 bases and 9 bases, with 6 bases remaining between them. The CDR3 extends over 12 amino acids. The CDR3 bases are TGTGCCAGCAGTGAAGCAGGGACTGAGCAGTTCTTC. Protein: CASSEAGTEQFF.

The chain is built from TRBV7-2 and TRBJ2-1; 16 bases are shared with TRBD2. This CDR3 is built from 16 residues. Looked up from germline, CDR1 is SGHTA and CDR2 is FQGNSA. Trimming took 5 bases from V and 10 from J; bases not matched to a gene: 8. For the CDR3, the DNA is TGTGCCAGCAGCCCCGGGACTAGCGGGAGGGCCATGGAGCAGTTCTTC. Translated, it gives CASSPGTSGRAMEQFF.

J is TRBJ2-1 and V is TRBV7-3; D remains ambiguous. The CDR3 length is 16 residues. Germline CDR1 is SGHTA and CDR2 is FQGTGA. Trimming pared 3 bases from V and 0 bases from J, leaving 12 bases between. CDR3 protein: CASSLAGSGSYNEQFF. The DNA of the CDR3 is TGTGCCAGCAGCTTGGCAGGAAGTGGCTCCTACAATGAGCAGTTCTTC.